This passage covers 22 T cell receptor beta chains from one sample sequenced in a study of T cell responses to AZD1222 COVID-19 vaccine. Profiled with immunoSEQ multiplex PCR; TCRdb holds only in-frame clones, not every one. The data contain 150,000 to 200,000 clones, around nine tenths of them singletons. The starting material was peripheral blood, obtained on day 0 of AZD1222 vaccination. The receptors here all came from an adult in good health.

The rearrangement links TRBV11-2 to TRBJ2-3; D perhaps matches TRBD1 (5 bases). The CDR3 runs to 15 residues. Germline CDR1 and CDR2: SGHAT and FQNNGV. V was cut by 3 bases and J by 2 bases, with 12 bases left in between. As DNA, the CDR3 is TGTGCCAGCAGCTTTAACAGGTTATACACAGATACGCAGTATTTT. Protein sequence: CASSFNRLYTDTQYF. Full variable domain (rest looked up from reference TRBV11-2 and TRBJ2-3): EAGVAQSPRYKIIEKRQSVAFWCNPISGHATLYWYQQILGQGPKLLIQFQNNGVVDDSQLPKDRFSAERLKGVDSTLKIQPAKLEDSAVYLCASSFNRLYTDTQYFGPGTRLTVL.

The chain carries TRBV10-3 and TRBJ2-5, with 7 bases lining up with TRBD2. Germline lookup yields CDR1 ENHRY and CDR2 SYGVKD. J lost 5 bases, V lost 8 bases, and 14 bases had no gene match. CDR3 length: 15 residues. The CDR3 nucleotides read TGTGCCATCCATGGTGGGGAGGGGCGCTCGGAGACCCAGTACTTC. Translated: CAIHGGEGRSETQYF.

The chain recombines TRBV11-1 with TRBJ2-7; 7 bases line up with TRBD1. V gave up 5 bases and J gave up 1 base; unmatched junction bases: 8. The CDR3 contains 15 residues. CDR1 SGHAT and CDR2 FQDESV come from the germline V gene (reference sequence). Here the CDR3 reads CASSPDRVSSYEQYF. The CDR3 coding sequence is TGTGCCAGCAGCCCCGACAGGGTCTCATCCTACGAGCAGTACTTC.

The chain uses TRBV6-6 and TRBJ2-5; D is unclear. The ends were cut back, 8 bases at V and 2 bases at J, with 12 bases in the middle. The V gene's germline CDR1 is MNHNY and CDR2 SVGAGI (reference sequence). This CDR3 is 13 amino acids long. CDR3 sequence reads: CASFLSLQETQYF. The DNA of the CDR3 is TGTGCCAGCTTTTTGTCACTACAAGAGACCCAGTACTTC.

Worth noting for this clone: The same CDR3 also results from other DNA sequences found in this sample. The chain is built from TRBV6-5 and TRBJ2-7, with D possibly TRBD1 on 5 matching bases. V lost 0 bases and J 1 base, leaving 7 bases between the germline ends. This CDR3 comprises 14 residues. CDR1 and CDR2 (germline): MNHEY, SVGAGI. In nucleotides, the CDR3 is TGTGCCAGCAGTTACTCCGACAGATCCTACGAGCAGTACTTC. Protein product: CASSYSDRSYEQYF.

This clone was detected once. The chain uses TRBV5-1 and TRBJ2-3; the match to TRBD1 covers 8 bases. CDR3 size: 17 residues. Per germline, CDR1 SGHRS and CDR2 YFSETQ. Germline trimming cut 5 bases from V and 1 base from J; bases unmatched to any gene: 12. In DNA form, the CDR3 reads TGCGCCAGCAGGAGATTGACAGGGGTGAATGGCACAGATACGCAGTATTTT. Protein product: CASRRLTGVNGTDTQYF.

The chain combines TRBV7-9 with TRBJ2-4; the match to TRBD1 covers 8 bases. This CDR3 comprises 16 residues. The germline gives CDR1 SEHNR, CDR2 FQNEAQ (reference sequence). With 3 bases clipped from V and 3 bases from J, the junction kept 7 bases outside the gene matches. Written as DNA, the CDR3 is TGTGCCAGCAGCTTTGGACAGGGTGGCGACAAAAACATTCAGTACTTC. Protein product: CASSFGQGGDKNIQYF.

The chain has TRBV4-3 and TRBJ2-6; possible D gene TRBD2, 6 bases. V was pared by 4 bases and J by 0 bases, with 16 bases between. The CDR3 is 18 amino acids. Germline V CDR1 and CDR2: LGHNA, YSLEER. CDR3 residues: CASSPWRGRISGANVLTF. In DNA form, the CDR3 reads TGCGCCAGCAGCCCCTGGAGGGGACGGATCTCTGGGGCCAACGTCCTGACTTTC.

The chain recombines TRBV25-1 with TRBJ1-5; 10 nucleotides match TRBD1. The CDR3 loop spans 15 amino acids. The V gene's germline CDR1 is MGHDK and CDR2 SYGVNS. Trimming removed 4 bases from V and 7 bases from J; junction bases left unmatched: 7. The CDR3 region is CASSASGTGEQPQHF. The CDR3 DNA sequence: TGTGCCAGCAGTGCCTCCGGGACAGGGGAACAGCCCCAGCATTTT.

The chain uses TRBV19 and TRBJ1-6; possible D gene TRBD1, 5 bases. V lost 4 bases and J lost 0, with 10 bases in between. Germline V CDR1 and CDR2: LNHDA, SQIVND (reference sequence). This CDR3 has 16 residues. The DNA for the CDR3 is TGTGCCAGTAGTAGGGGGACCGGCTCCTATAATTCACCCCTCCACTTT. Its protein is CASSRGTGSYNSPLHF.

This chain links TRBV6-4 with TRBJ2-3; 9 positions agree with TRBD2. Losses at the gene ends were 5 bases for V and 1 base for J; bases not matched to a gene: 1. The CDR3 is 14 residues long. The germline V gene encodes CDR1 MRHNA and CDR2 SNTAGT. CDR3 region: CASSPSGGTDTQYF. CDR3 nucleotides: TGTGCCAGCAGTCCTAGCGGGGGCACAGATACGCAGTATTTT.

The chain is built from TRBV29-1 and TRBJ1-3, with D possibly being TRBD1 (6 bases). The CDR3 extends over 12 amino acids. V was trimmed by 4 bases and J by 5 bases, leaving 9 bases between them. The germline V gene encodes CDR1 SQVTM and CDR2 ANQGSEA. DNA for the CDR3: TGCAGCGTTGGGGGGCCGAGAAACACCATATATTTT. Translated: CSVGGPRNTIYF.

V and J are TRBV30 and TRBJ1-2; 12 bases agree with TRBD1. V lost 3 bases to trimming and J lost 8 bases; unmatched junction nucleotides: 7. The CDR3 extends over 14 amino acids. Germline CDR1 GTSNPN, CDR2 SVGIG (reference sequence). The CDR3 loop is CAWSGGQGAKGYTF. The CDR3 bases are TGTGCCTGGAGCGGGGGACAGGGGGCGAAAGGCTACACCTTC.

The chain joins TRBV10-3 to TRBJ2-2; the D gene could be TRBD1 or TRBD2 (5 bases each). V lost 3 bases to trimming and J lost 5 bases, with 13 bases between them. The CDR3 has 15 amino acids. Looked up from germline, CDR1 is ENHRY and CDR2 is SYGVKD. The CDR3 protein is CAISDAGTATGELFF. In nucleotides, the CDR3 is TGTGCCATCAGTGACGCCGGGACCGCGACCGGGGAGCTGTTTTTT.

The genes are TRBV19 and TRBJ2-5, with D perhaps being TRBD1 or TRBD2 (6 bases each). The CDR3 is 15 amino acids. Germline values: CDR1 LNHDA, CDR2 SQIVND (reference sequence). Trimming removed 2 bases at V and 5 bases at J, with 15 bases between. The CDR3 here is CASSIMPGAGETQYF. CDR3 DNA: TGTGCCAGTAGTATAATGCCGGGGGCGGGGGAGACCCAGTACTTC.

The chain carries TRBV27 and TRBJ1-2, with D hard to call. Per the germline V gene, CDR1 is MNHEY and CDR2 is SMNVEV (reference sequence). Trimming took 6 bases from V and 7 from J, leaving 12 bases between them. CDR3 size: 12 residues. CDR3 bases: TGTGCCAGCAGACTCCCGAGCGGTGGCTACACCTTC. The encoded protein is CASRLPSGGYTF.

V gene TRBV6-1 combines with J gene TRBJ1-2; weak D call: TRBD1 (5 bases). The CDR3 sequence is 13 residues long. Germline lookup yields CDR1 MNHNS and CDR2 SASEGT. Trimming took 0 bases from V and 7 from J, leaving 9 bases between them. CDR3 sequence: CASSEARDGGYTF. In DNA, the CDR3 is TGTGCCAGCAGTGAAGCTCGGGACGGTGGCTACACCTTC.

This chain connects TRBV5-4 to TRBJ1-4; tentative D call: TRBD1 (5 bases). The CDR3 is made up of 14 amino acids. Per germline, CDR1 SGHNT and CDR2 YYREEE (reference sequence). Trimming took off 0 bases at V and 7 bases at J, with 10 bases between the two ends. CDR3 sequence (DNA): TGTGCCAGCAGCTTGGGGCAGGGCCCTGAAAAACTGTTTTTT. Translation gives CASSLGQGPEKLFF. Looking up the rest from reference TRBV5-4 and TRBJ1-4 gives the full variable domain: ETGVTQSPTHLIKTRGQQVTLRCSSQSGHNTVSWYQQALGQGPQFIFQYYREEENGRGNFPPRFSGLQFPNYSSELNVNALELDDSALYLCASSLGQGPEKLFFGSGTQLSVL.

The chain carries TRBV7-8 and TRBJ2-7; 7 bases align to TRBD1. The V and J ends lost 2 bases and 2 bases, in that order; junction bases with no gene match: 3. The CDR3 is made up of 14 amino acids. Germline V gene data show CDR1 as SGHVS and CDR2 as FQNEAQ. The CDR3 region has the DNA TGTGCCAGCAGCTTATACGGACAGGCCTACGAGCAGTACTTC. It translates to CASSLYGQAYEQYF.

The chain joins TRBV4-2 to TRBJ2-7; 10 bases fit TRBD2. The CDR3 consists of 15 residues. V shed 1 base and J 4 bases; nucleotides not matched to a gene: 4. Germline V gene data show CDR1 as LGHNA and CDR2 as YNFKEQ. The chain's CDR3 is CASSQALAGRYEQYF. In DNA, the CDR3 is TGTGCCAGCAGCCAAGCACTAGCGGGGCGTTACGAGCAGTACTTC.

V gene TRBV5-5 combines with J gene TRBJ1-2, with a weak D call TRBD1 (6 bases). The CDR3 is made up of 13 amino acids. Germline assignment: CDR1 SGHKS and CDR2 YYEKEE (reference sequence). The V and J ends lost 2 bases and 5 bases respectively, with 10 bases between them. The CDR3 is CASSLQGRYGYTF. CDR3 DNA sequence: TGTGCCAGCAGCTTACAGGGACGGTATGGCTACACCTTC.

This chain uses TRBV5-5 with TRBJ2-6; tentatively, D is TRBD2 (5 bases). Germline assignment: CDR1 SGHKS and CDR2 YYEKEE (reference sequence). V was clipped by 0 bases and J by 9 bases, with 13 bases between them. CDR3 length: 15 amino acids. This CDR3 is CASSLDWELVNVLTF. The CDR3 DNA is TGTGCCAGCAGCTTGGACTGGGAACTAGTCAACGTCCTGACTTTC.